These T cell receptor beta chains were read from a single sample in a study of T cell repertoires in cytomegalovirus infection. TCRdb processed the reads anew with MiXCR; each CDR3 protein has one entry. The table lists about 76,000 distinct CDR3 sequences, 3% to 4.5% of them singletons. Sequenced material: PBMCs. Source of these receptors: a human donor in good health (CMV status not recorded). Some clones in this sample may be carry-over from other donors' samples. CDR3s include the opening cysteine and the closing phenylalanine or tryptophan. The order of the fields is V gene, D gene, J gene, clone size, CDR3 protein, CDR3 DNA. The D gene is left open where the match is weak. Not every row has a clone size; where given, it reads once, few, many or a size class.

v_call: TRBV11-1
d_call: .
j_call: TRBJ1-1
clone_size: few
cdr3_aa: CASSLDGTPEAFF
cdr3_nt: TGTGCCAGCAGCTTAGATGGGACTCCTGAAGCTTTCTTT

v_call: TRBV28
d_call: TRBD2
j_call: TRBJ2-5
clone_size: many
cdr3_aa: CASRQEWGGGETQYF
cdr3_nt: TGTGCCAGCAGACAAGAATGGGGGGGTGGGGAGACCCAGTACTTC

v_call: TRBV7-2
d_call: .
j_call: TRBJ1-6
clone_size: many
cdr3_aa: CASSLVVGSNPLHF
cdr3_nt: TGTGCCAGCAGCTTAGTGGTAGGGTCCAATCCCCTCCACTTT

v_call: TRBV6-2/TRBV6-3
d_call: .
j_call: TRBJ1-2
clone_size: many
cdr3_aa: CASSYSVSNYGYTF
cdr3_nt: TGTGCCAGCAGTTACTCGGTCAGTAACTATGGCTACACCTTC

v_call: TRBV7-9
d_call: .
j_call: TRBJ2-7
clone_size: many
cdr3_aa: CASSTYYEQYF
cdr3_nt: TGTGCCAGCAGCACATATTACGAGCAGTACTTC

v_call: TRBV28
d_call: .
j_call: TRBJ2-5
clone_size: many
cdr3_aa: CASNLGGRETQYF
cdr3_nt: TGTGCCAGCAATTTAGGTGGGCGAGAGACCCAGTACTTC

v_call: TRBV6-1
d_call: .
j_call: TRBJ2-1
clone_size: many
cdr3_aa: CASSRDNNEQFF
cdr3_nt: TGTGCCAGCAGTCGGGACAACAATGAGCAGTTCTTC

v_call: TRBV7-8
d_call: .
j_call: TRBJ1-1
clone_size: many
cdr3_aa: CASSLARVPQSNTEAFF
cdr3_nt: TGTGCCAGCAGCTTAGCGAGAGTTCCACAGTCGAACACTGAAGCTTTCTTT

v_call: TRBV19
d_call: .
j_call: TRBJ1-2
clone_size: many
cdr3_aa: CASSRAENNYGYTF
cdr3_nt: TGTGCCAGTAGTCGTGCCGAGAATAACTATGGCTACACCTTC

v_call: TRBV14
d_call: TRBD1
j_call: TRBJ2-5
clone_size: many
cdr3_aa: CASSHAGGNKGTQYF
cdr3_nt: TGTGCCAGCAGCCATGCAGGGGGTAACAAGGGGACCCAGTACTTC

v_call: TRBV7-2
d_call: .
j_call: TRBJ1-5
clone_size: many
cdr3_aa: CASSLGPVGQPQHF
cdr3_nt: TGTGCCAGCAGCTTAGGACCGGTTGGACAGCCCCAGCATTTT

v_call: TRBV19
d_call: .
j_call: TRBJ1-5
clone_size: many
cdr3_aa: CASSRRDNQPQHF
cdr3_nt: TGTGCCAGTAGTCGTCGGGACAATCAGCCCCAGCATTTT

v_call: TRBV12-3/TRBV12-4
d_call: TRBD1
j_call: TRBJ2-5
clone_size: many
cdr3_aa: CASSLWDRETQYF
cdr3_nt: TGTGCCAGCAGTTTATGGGACAGGGAGACCCAGTACTTC

v_call: TRBV5-6
d_call: TRBD2
j_call: TRBJ2-7
clone_size: many
cdr3_aa: CASGNSGETYEQYF
cdr3_nt: TGTGCCAGCGGAAACAGCGGGGAGACCTACGAGCAGTACTTC

v_call: TRBV6-2/TRBV6-3
d_call: .
j_call: TRBJ2-1
clone_size: many
cdr3_aa: CASSNIGGAGNEQFF
cdr3_nt: TGTGCCAGCAGTAACATAGGTGGGGCGGGCAATGAGCAGTTCTTC

v_call: TRBV12-3/TRBV12-4
d_call: .
j_call: TRBJ1-2
clone_size: many
cdr3_aa: CASSSRGQFYGYTF
cdr3_nt: TGTGCCAGCAGTTCCCGAGGACAGTTCTATGGCTACACCTTC

v_call: TRBV28
d_call: .
j_call: TRBJ2-5
clone_size: many
cdr3_aa: CASRRGGAETQYF
cdr3_nt: TGTGCCAGCAGGAGGGGGGGCGCGGAGACCCAGTACTTC

v_call: TRBV6-1
d_call: .
j_call: TRBJ1-5
clone_size: many
cdr3_aa: CASSAHRDSNQPQHF
cdr3_nt: TGTGCCAGCAGTGCCCACAGGGATAGCAATCAGCCCCAGCATTTT

v_call: TRBV12-3/TRBV12-4
d_call: TRBD2
j_call: TRBJ2-5
clone_size: many
cdr3_aa: CASSRTSGGGSETQYF
cdr3_nt: TGTGCCAGCAGCCGAACTAGCGGCGGCGGATCAGAGACCCAGTACTTC

v_call: TRBV30
d_call: .
j_call: TRBJ2-3
clone_size: many
cdr3_aa: CAWSSHDRFTDTQYF
cdr3_nt: TGTGCCTGGAGTTCCCACGACCGATTCACAGATACGCAGTATTTT

v_call: TRBV5-1
d_call: .
j_call: TRBJ2-7
clone_size: many
cdr3_aa: CASSLLGHTYEQYF
cdr3_nt: TGCGCCAGCAGCTTGCTCGGACATACCTACGAGCAGTACTTC

v_call: TRBV7-2
d_call: .
j_call: TRBJ1-1
clone_size: medium-sized
cdr3_aa: CASSLRTSPTAEAFF
cdr3_nt: TGTGCCAGCAGCTTGCGGACAAGTCCTACGGCTGAAGCTTTCTTT

v_call: TRBV20-1
d_call: TRBD1
j_call: TRBJ2-7
clone_size: many
cdr3_aa: CSAREGQASSYEQYF
cdr3_nt: TGCAGTGCTAGGGAAGGACAGGCGAGCTCCTACGAGCAGTACTTC

v_call: TRBV7-2
d_call: .
j_call: TRBJ2-3
clone_size: many
cdr3_aa: CASSLEFRSTDTQYF
cdr3_nt: TGTGCCAGCAGCTTGGAGTTTAGGAGCACAGATACGCAGTATTTT

v_call: TRBV29-1
d_call: .
j_call: TRBJ1-2
clone_size: many
cdr3_aa: CSVEESQNNYGYTF
cdr3_nt: TGCAGCGTTGAAGAGAGCCAAAATAACTATGGCTACACCTTC

v_call: TRBV7-2
d_call: TRBD1
j_call: TRBJ1-2
clone_size: many
cdr3_aa: CASSFGDRAYGYTF
cdr3_nt: TGTGCCAGCAGCTTTGGGGACAGGGCCTATGGCTACACCTTC

v_call: TRBV7-9
d_call: .
j_call: TRBJ1-1
clone_size: many
cdr3_aa: CASSLGAKGNRNTEAFF
cdr3_nt: TGTGCCAGCAGCTTAGGAGCAAAGGGGAATCGGAACACTGAAGCTTTCTTT

v_call: TRBV10-3
d_call: TRBD1
j_call: TRBJ1-5
clone_size: many
cdr3_aa: CAISTGDQPQHF
cdr3_nt: TGTGCCATCTCGACAGGGGATCAGCCCCAGCATTTT

v_call: TRBV6-5
d_call: .
j_call: TRBJ1-4
clone_size: many
cdr3_aa: CASRRGRLPATNEKLFF
cdr3_nt: TGTGCCAGCAGACGAGGCCGACTACCCGCAACTAATGAAAAACTGTTTTTT

v_call: TRBV28
d_call: .
j_call: TRBJ1-2
clone_size: many
cdr3_aa: CASSSPSGNYGYTF
cdr3_nt: TGTGCCAGCAGTTCTCCTAGTGGGAACTATGGCTACACCTTC

v_call: TRBV12-3/TRBV12-4
d_call: TRBD1
j_call: TRBJ2-7
clone_size: .
cdr3_aa: CASSYRGLPHEQYF
cdr3_nt: TGTGCCAGCAGTTACAGGGGGCTTCCCCACGAGCAGTACTTC

v_call: TRBV28
d_call: .
j_call: TRBJ2-7
clone_size: many
cdr3_aa: CASLSINEQYF
cdr3_nt: TGTGCCAGCTTGTCCATAAACGAGCAGTACTTC

v_call: TRBV20-1
d_call: .
j_call: TRBJ2-7
clone_size: few
cdr3_aa: CSARDDGGIFDYEQYF
cdr3_nt: TGCAGTGCTAGAGATGACGGCGGCATCTTTGACTACGAGCAGTACTTC

v_call: TRBV7-2
d_call: .
j_call: TRBJ1-5
clone_size: many
cdr3_aa: CASSLITGRSSISTQHF
cdr3_nt: TGTGCCAGCAGCTTAATAACCGGCAGATCCTCAATCAGCACCCAGCATTTT

v_call: TRBV28
d_call: TRBD1
j_call: TRBJ2-7
clone_size: many
cdr3_aa: CASRTTGSHEQYF
cdr3_nt: TGTGCCAGCAGGACGACAGGGTCCCACGAGCAGTACTTC

v_call: TRBV7-2
d_call: .
j_call: TRBJ1-6
clone_size: many
cdr3_aa: CASSLRAPSPLHF
cdr3_nt: TGTGCCAGCAGCTTAAGGGCGCCTTCACCCCTCCACTTT

v_call: TRBV6-1
d_call: TRBD1
j_call: TRBJ2-7
clone_size: many
cdr3_aa: CASSVGQGPYEQYF
cdr3_nt: TGTGCCAGCAGTGTGGGACAGGGACCCTACGAGCAGTACTTC

v_call: TRBV3-1
d_call: .
j_call: TRBJ1-1
clone_size: many
cdr3_aa: CASSQGPTEAFF
cdr3_nt: TGTGCCAGCAGCCAAGGTCCCACTGAAGCTTTCTTT

v_call: TRBV14
d_call: TRBD1
j_call: TRBJ1-6
clone_size: many
cdr3_aa: CASSQATGGGSPLHF
cdr3_nt: TGTGCCAGCAGCCAAGCGACAGGGGGCGGTTCACCCCTCCACTTT